This T cell receptor (beta chain) originates from a study of cytomegalovirus exposure and HLA in healthy donors. The study, taken as a whole, reports: In an earlier analysis, productive rearrangement rates for most beta V segments clustered near 90% or 30%. A missense DCLRE1C variant was associated with V- and J-gene trimming of TCR beta chains in a later analysis, and an independent cohort replicated the association. In vitro testing confirmed a few CMV-associated chains as specific for CMV antigens.

To note about this clone: What it binds is unknown.

Both 60 Vbeta primers and 13 Jbeta primers went into the PCR. Assay used: immunoSEQ multiplex PCR; TCRdb lists only in-frame clones, some missing. Of roughly 110,000 clones in the sample, 82% were seen once. Donors counted as nominally healthy when sampled, yet unrecorded immune exposures were likely. Trimming pared 2 bases from V and 5 bases from J, leaving 9 bases between. CDR1 is SEHNR and CDR2 is FQNEAQ in the germline V gene (reference sequence). The CDR3 extends over 13 amino acids. The TCR comes from a man aged 45-60 years in good health and CMV-seronegative. The sequencing input was PBMCs. The chain joins TRBV7-9 to TRBJ2-5; the D gene is possibly TRBD1 (6 bases). The CDR3 reads CASSLSGEETQYF. The CDR3, as DNA: TGTGCCAGCAGCTTATCAGGGGAGGAGACCCAGTACTTC.